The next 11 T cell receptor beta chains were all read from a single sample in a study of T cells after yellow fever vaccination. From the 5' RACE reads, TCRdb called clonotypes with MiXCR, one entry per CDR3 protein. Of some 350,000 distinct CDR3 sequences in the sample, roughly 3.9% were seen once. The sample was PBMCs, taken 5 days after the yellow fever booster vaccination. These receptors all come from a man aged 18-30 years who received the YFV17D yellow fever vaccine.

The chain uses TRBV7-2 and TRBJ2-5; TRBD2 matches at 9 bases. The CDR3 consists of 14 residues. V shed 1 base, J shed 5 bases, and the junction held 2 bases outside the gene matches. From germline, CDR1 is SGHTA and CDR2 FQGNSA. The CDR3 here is CASSLVSGGETQYF. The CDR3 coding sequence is TGTGCCAGCAGCTTAGTTAGCGGGGGTGAGACCCAGTACTTC.

DNA of the CDR3: TGCGCCAGCAGCCCGAGTATGGAGACCCAGTACTTC. As protein: CASSPSMETQYF. J is TRBJ2-5 and V is TRBV5-1; D call uncertain. V lost 4 bases and J 5 bases, leaving 9 bases between the germline ends. Germline values: CDR1 SGHRS, CDR2 YFSETQ. This CDR3 is 12 amino acids long.

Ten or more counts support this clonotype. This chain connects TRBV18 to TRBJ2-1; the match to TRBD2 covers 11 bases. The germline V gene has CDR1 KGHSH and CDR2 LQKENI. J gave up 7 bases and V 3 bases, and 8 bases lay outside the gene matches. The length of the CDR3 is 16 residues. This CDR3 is CASSPRLAGGRNEQFF. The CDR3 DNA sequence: TGTGCCAGCTCACCGCGGTTAGCGGGGGGGCGTAATGAGCAGTTCTTC.

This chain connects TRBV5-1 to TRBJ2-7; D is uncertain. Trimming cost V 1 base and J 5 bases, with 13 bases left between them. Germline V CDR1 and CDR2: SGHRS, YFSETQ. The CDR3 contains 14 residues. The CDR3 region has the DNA TGCGCCAGCAGCTTGTTTGTTGAAGGCGACGAGCAGTACTTC. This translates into CASSLFVEGDEQYF.

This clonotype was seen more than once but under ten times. CDR3 in amino acids: CASSYSGTGRKLFF. CDR3 coding DNA: TGTGCCAGCAGTTACTCGGGGACAGGGAGAAAACTGTTTTTT. This chain joins TRBV6-5 and TRBJ1-4, with 9 bases identical to TRBD1. Trimming at V came to 0 bases and at J to 10 bases, leaving 3 bases not matched to a gene. The CDR3 is made up of 14 amino acids. The germline V gene has CDR1 MNHEY and CDR2 SVGAGI.

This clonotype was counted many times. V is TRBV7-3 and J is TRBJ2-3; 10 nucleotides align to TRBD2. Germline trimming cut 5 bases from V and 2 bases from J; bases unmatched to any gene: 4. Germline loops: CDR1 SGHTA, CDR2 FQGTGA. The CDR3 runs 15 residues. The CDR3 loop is CASSRTSGVTDTQYF. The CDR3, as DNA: TGTGCCAGCAGCCGAACTAGCGGGGTCACAGATACGCAGTATTTT.

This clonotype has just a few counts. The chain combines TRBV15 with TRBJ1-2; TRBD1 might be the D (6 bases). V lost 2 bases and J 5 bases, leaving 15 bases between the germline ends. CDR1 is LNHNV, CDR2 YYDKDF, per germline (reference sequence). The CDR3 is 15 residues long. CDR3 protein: CATSRRGQPQYGYTF. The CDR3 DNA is TGTGCCACCAGCAGACGAGGACAGCCTCAATATGGCTACACCTTC.

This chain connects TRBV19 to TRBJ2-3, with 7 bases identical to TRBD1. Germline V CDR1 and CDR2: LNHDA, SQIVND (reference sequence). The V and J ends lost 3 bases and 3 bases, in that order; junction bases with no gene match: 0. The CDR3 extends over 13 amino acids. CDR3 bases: TGTGCCAGTAGTATGACAGGGACAGATACGCAGTATTTT. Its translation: CASSMTGTDTQYF.

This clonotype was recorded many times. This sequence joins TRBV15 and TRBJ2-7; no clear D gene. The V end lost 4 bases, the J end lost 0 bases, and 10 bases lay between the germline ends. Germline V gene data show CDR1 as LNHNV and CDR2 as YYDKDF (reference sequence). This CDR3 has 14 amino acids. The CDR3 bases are TGTGCCACCAGCAAAGACCTGAGCTCCTACGAGCAGTACTTC. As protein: CATSKDLSSYEQYF.

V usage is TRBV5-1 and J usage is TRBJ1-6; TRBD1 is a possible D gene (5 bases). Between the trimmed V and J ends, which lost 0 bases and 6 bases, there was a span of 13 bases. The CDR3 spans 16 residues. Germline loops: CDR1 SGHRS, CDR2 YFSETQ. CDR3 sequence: CASSLAGTDRNSPLHF. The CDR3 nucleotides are TGCGCCAGCAGCTTGGCCGGGACGGATCGTAATTCACCCCTCCACTTT.

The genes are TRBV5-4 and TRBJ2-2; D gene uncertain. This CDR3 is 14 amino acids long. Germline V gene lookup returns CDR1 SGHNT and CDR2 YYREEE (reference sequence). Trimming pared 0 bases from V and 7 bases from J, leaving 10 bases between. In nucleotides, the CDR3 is TGTGCCAGCAGCTTGGCCCCGGGCCACGGGGAGCTGTTTTTT. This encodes CASSLAPGHGELFF.